This TCR beta chain was sequenced in a study of blood T cell repertoires in COVID-19. Study context: Sites across the United States, Italy and Spain contributed samples from acute and convalescent COVID-19. T cells, B-cell-depleted T cells, or PBMCs provided the cDNA or gDNA that served as material.

Original data processing: Estimation of nucleated cell counts relied on the amplification of reference gene primers. Using immunoSEQ multiplex PCR, the repertoire was profiled, and TCRdb retains in-frame clones only, with some absent. That table is the source of V, J and clone size, and D and trimming were worked out from the DNA. The profile covers some 290,000 clones, with roughly nine tenths appearing a single time and less than 4% taken by the ten largest. Input material: peripheral blood. The receptor was derived from a young man with active or convalescent COVID-19.

The CDR3 protein is CASSSISSYNEQFF. The DNA of the CDR3 is TGTGCCAGCAGCAGCATTAGCTCCTACAATGAGCAGTTCTTC. The chain employs TRBV3-1 (or the pseudogene TRBV3-2) and TRBJ2-1, with D uncertain. The V end was cut by 5 bases, the J end by 0 bases, with 8 bases between. CDR3 length: 14 residues. Germline loops: CDR1 LGHDT, CDR2 YNNKEL (reference sequence).